What follows are 26 T cell receptor beta chains derived from one specimen sequenced in a study of regulatory T cells in long-lasting Graves disease. Time point of the sample: newly diagnosed GD, antithyroid drugs for less than 3 months. Construction of the TCR library relied on RNA isolated from PBMCs. Sequencing libraries for TCR beta were prepared with iRepertoire HTBI primers and Arm-PCR of CDR3 regions. TCRdb re-analysed the multiplex PCR reads in MiXCR, keeping a single row per CDR3 protein. This table has 350,000 to 500,000 distinct CDR3 sequences, about 14% appearing once. These data were likewise used in another study, on T cells in Graves' hyperthyroidism and ophthalmopathy.

The sequencing here drew on peripheral blood mononuclear cells (PBMCs), taken at new diagnosis, from a patient treated with antithyroid drugs. All receptors derive from a woman between 50 and 59 years old with Graves disease.

A few counts support this clonotype. The chain combines TRBV4-1 with TRBJ1-5; the D is unclear. Per germline, CDR1 MGHRA and CDR2 YSYEKL. V lost 0 bases, J lost 4 bases, and 10 bases lay in between. The CDR3 extends over 15 amino acids. The CDR3 loop is CASSQERSRNQPQHF. DNA for the CDR3: TGCGCCAGCAGCCAAGAGCGGAGTAGGAATCAGCCCCAGCATTTT.

This clonotype has only a few counts. V is TRBV18 and J is TRBJ1-5; 7 bases are shared with TRBD1. Germline V CDR1 and CDR2: KGHSH, LQKENI. CDR3 length equals 14 residues. Trimming cost V 0 bases and J 6 bases; bases outside gene matches: 2. Written as DNA, the CDR3 is TGTGCCAGCTCACCACCCCCAGGGGGTCAGCCCCAGCATTTT. As protein: CASSPPPGGQPQHF.

This clonotype has a count of ten or more. The chain carries TRBV6-2 or TRBV6-3 and TRBJ2-7; D is undetermined. CDR3 length: 16 amino acids. Looked up from germline, CDR1 is MNHEY and CDR2 is SVGEGT. The V end lost 0 bases, the J end lost 0 bases, and 12 bases lay between the germline ends. CDR3 nucleotide sequence: TGTGCCAGCAGTTACTCATTGGACGCAAGCTCCTACGAGCAGTACTTC. It is translated as CASSYSLDASSYEQYF.

This clonotype has only a few counts. CDR3 nucleotide sequence: TGTGCCTGGAGTATTGACCCTTACAAATTGGAGACCCAGTACTTC. The encoded protein is CAWSIDPYKLETQYF. The chain couples TRBV30 to TRBJ2-5, with D unclear. The CDR3 length is 15 residues. Germline CDR1 is GTSNPN and CDR2 is SVGIG (reference sequence). Trimming removed 2 bases from V and 5 bases from J, with 18 bases in between.

This clonotype was recorded many times. The chain couples TRBV19 to TRBJ2-7; possibly TRBD1 for D (6 bases). The V gene lost 7 bases and the J gene lost 0 bases, with 16 bases spanning the gap. The CDR3 runs to 15 residues. Germline V gene data show CDR1 as LNHDA and CDR2 as SQIVND (reference sequence). The CDR3 loop reads CASTDGTSASYEQYF. The CDR3 coding sequence is TGTGCCAGTACCGACGGGACAAGTGCCTCCTACGAGCAGTACTTC.

This clonotype has a count of ten or more. The V call is TRBV2, the J call TRBJ1-2; TRBD1 might be the D (6 bases). V dropped 7 bases and J dropped 3 bases, with 15 bases sitting between them. Germline V gene lookup returns CDR1 SNHLY and CDR2 FYNNEI. This CDR3 contains 14 residues. The CDR3 spells CASKAQGFDYGYTF. As DNA, the CDR3 is TGTGCCAGCAAAGCGCAGGGGTTCGACTATGGCTACACCTTC.

This clonotype was seen ten or more times. The chain has TRBV28 and TRBJ2-3; D not resolved. There are 13 residues in the CDR3. Germline-derived CDR1 and CDR2 are MDHEN and SYDVKM. Trimming pared 4 bases from V and 2 bases from J, leaving 7 bases between. Here the CDR3 reads CASSSLDTDTQYF. The CDR3, as DNA: TGTGCCAGCAGTTCGCTCGACACAGATACGCAGTATTTT. Full variable domain (outside the CDR3, taken from reference TRBV28 and TRBJ2-3): DVKVTQSSRYLVKRTGEKVFLECVQDMDHENMFWYRQDPGLGLRLIYFSYDVKMKEKGDIPEGYSVSREKKERFSLILESASTNQTSMYLCASSSLDTDTQYFGPGTRLTVL.

Ten or more counts support this clonotype. The V call is TRBV7-2, the J call TRBJ1-4; D remains ambiguous. V lost 4 bases and J 8 bases, leaving 11 bases between the germline ends. CDR3 size: 13 residues. The V gene's germline CDR1 is SGHTA and CDR2 FQGNSA. The CDR3 reads CASSSRAGEKLFF. The CDR3 nucleotides read TGTGCCAGCAGCTCCCGGGCTGGAGAAAAACTGTTTTTT.

This sequence joins TRBV6-2 or TRBV6-3 and TRBJ2-1; 7 bases align to TRBD2. This CDR3 region has 12 residues. Germline V lookup: CDR1 MNHEY, CDR2 SVGEGT. The V gene end was trimmed by 2 bases and the J gene end by 9 bases; junction bases not matched to a gene: 1. This CDR3 reads CASSYQRGEQFF. CDR3 in DNA: TGTGCCAGCAGTTACCAGCGGGGTGAGCAGTTCTTC.

The V call is TRBV11-1, the J call TRBJ1-2, with a weak D call TRBD1 (5 bases). Germline lookup yields CDR1 SGHAT and CDR2 FQDESV (reference sequence). Trimming shortened V by 5 bases and J by 8 bases, and 15 bases separated the two germline ends. This CDR3 contains 13 residues. DNA for the CDR3: TGTGCCAGCAGCCCGGGACGGCTTCTGGGCTACACCTTC. Translation: CASSPGRLLGYTF. Full variable domain (missing parts from reference TRBV11-1 and TRBJ1-2): EAEVAQSPRYKITEKSQAVAFWCDPISGHATLYWYRQILGQGPELLVQFQDESVVDDSQLPKDRFSAERLKGVDSTLKIQPAELGDSAMYLCASSPGRLLGYTFGSGTRLTVV.

The gene calls are TRBV9 and TRBJ2-2; 7 bases line up with TRBD1. Per the germline V gene, CDR1 is SGDLS and CDR2 is YYNGEE. The CDR3 is made up of 16 amino acids. Trimming took 2 bases from V and 3 from J; bases not matched to a gene: 7. The DNA of the CDR3 is TGTGCCAGCAGCGTGAAAACAGGGGCTTACACCGGGGAGCTGTTTTTT. As protein: CASSVKTGAYTGELFF.

This chain connects TRBV6-2 or TRBV6-3 to TRBJ2-3, with D unresolved. With the DNA end fitting TRBJ2-7 better, the J assignment may be wrong. Germline loops: CDR1 MNHEY, CDR2 SVGEGT. CDR3 size: 14 residues. This chain's CDR3 is CASKKAGQSHEQYF. CDR3 in DNA: TGTGCCAGCAAAAAAGCTGGGCAGTCCCACGAGCAGTACTTC.

At least ten counts were recorded for this clonotype. This chain uses TRBV14 with TRBJ2-3; the D gene is possibly TRBD1 (5 bases). CDR3 length: 13 residues. Germline V lookup: CDR1 SGHDN, CDR2 FVKESK. Trimming stripped 2 bases from V and 4 bases from J, with 7 bases between. In DNA, the CDR3 is TGTGCCAGCAGCCAAAGGGGCCCAGATACGCAGTATTTT. This translates into CASSQRGPDTQYF.

In its sample, this clonotype was seen a few times. J is TRBJ1-1 and V is TRBV19; no clear D. The germline V gene has CDR1 LNHDA and CDR2 SQIVND (reference sequence). The CDR3 covers 13 residues. V was cut by 5 bases and J by 0 bases, with 7 bases left in between. The CDR3 loop is CASSDNMNTEAFF. The DNA of the CDR3 is TGTGCCAGTAGTGACAACATGAACACTGAAGCTTTCTTT.

The sample holds a few counts of this clonotype. V is TRBV7-8 and J is TRBJ2-3, with D perhaps TRBD2 (6 bases). In germline, CDR1 is SGHVS, CDR2 FQNEAQ. The CDR3 consists of 16 residues. Trimming left V 2 bases short and J 2 bases short, with 14 bases between. In DNA form, the CDR3 reads TGTGCCAGCAGCTTATCTCGGGGACTTTACACAGATACGCAGTATTTT. This codes for CASSLSRGLYTDTQYF.

The V call is TRBV6-5, the J call TRBJ2-3; D gene unclear. Per the germline V gene, CDR1 is MNHEY and CDR2 is SVGAGI. Trimming cost V 0 bases and J 8 bases, with 9 bases left between them. CDR3 length: 13 amino acids. The CDR3 loop reads CASSYSTGATQYF. The CDR3 nucleotides are TGTGCCAGCAGTTACTCGACCGGTGCTACGCAGTATTTT.

In its sample, this clonotype was seen many times. This chain links TRBV28 with TRBJ2-7, with D possibly matching TRBD2 (6 bases). Germline values: CDR1 MDHEN, CDR2 SYDVKM. This CDR3 is built from 14 residues. V was shortened by 7 bases and J by 5 bases, with 18 bases between the two germline ends. This CDR3 is CASTSGLPYHEQYF. The CDR3 DNA reads TGTGCCAGCACCTCGGGACTCCCTTATCACGAGCAGTACTTC. The full variable domain, its missing parts supplied by reference TRBV28 and TRBJ2-7, is DVKVTQSSRYLVKRTGEKVFLECVQDMDHENMFWYRQDPGLGLRLIYFSYDVKMKEKGDIPEGYSVSREKKERFSLILESASTNQTSMYLCASTSGLPYHEQYFGPGTRLTVT.

The chain joins TRBV3-1 to TRBJ1-6; maybe TRBD1 (6 bases). Germline loops: CDR1 LGHDT, CDR2 YNNKEL (reference sequence). V was pared by 3 bases and J by 6 bases, with 18 bases between. CDR3 length: 17 amino acids. The DNA of the CDR3 is TGTGCCAGCAGCCATATTGGGGCCGGGGGCGTTAATTCACCCCTCCACTTT. Translated: CASSHIGAGGVNSPLHF.

Ten or more counts support this clonotype. V and J are TRBV6-2 or TRBV6-3 and TRBJ1-5; D remains unclear. This CDR3 contains 15 residues. Trimming pared 6 bases from V and 0 bases from J, leaving 12 bases between. CDR1 and CDR2 (germline): MNHEY, SVGEGT. The CDR3 sequence is CASRAQDFSNQPQHF. The CDR3 DNA reads as TGTGCCAGCAGGGCCCAGGATTTTAGCAATCAGCCCCAGCATTTT.

The V and J genes are TRBV10-3 and TRBJ1-5, with D maybe TRBD1 (5 bases). With 2 bases removed from V and 5 bases from J, the gap between germline ends came to 10 bases. The CDR3 is 14 residues long. Germline-derived CDR1 and CDR2 are ENHRY and SYGVKD. Here the CDR3 reads CAISEGLGDQPQHF. CDR3 bases: TGTGCCATCAGTGAGGGGTTAGGGGATCAGCCCCAGCATTTT.

This clonotype was seen more than once but under ten times. The chain carries TRBV7-9 and TRBJ2-1; TRBD1 matches 9 bases. Germline V CDR1 and CDR2: SEHNR, FQNEAQ (reference sequence). With V trimmed by 4 bases and J by 1 base, 14 bases remained unmatched. This CDR3 comprises 19 residues. Here the CDR3 reads CASSSTRRTGVLSYNEQFF. In DNA form, the CDR3 reads TGTGCCAGCAGCTCTACCCGACGGACAGGGGTTCTTTCCTACAATGAGCAGTTCTTC.

This clonotype was found a few times. The V and J genes are TRBV18 and TRBJ1-1; D gene ambiguous. CDR3 length equals 17 residues. V gave up 3 bases and J gave up 0 bases, with 17 bases separating them. In germline, CDR1 is KGHSH, CDR2 LQKENI. The CDR3 DNA reads TGTGCCAGCTCACCTCCACATTTAGGGAGAATGAACACTGAAGCTTTCTTT. This gives the protein CASSPPHLGRMNTEAFF.

The CDR3 nucleotides read TGCAGCGTTGTCAGCGGGAGGGCTCGCGAGCAGTACTTC. It yields the protein CSVVSGRAREQYF. The chain is built from TRBV29-1 and TRBJ2-7, with TRBD2 matching over 10 bases. This CDR3 is built from 13 residues. V lost 4 bases to trimming and J lost 6 bases; unmatched junction nucleotides: 6. In germline, CDR1 is SQVTM, CDR2 ANQGSEA.

This chain joins TRBV7-9 and TRBJ1-5; 9 nucleotides agree with TRBD1. From germline, CDR1 is SEHNR and CDR2 FQNEAQ (reference sequence). This CDR3 has 15 amino acids. J lost 4 bases, V lost 1 base, and 2 bases had no gene match. This CDR3 is CASSLVGTGNQPQHF. The CDR3 DNA follows: TGTGCCAGCAGCTTAGTAGGGACAGGGAATCAGCCCCAGCATTTT.

This clonotype was counted at least ten times. This sequence joins TRBV7-9 and TRBJ2-3; a possible D gene is TRBD2 (6 bases). There are 16 residues in the CDR3. V lost 3 bases, J lost 6 bases, and 19 bases lay in between. CDR1 and CDR2 (germline): SEHNR, FQNEAQ (reference sequence). The CDR3 spells CASSFHLARTIDTQYF. As DNA, the CDR3 is TGTGCCAGCAGCTTCCACCTAGCGAGAACTATTGATACGCAGTATTTT.

As for this clonotype: This may stem from a read error, because a much larger clone lies one nucleotide away. This rearrangement joins TRBV7-2 to TRBJ2-3; 8 bases are shared with TRBD1. With the DNA end fitting TRBJ2-7 better, the J assignment may be wrong. The CDR3 runs 15 residues. Germline V gene sequence: CDR1 SGHTA, CDR2 FQGNSA. The CDR3: CASSNYGTGGDEQYF. In DNA, the CDR3 is TGTGCCAGCAGCAACTATGGGACAGGAGGTGACGAGCAGTACTTC.